A selection of T cell receptor beta chains follows, all from one sample in a study of T cells in localized non-small cell lung cancer. Generated by immunoSEQ multiplex PCR, the TCRdb table keeps only in-frame clones and is missing some. Counted here are about 74,000 clones, about four fifths occurring once; the ten biggest clones make up 1% to 1.5%. Sequenced here: peripheral blood, sampled before any cancer treatment. These receptors came from a female donor aged 60 or older with stage I lung adenocarcinoma. Each CDR3 is given with its conserved first and last residue. The D gene is left open where the match is weak.

>TRBV6-6|.|TRBJ2-7
CASSYSLSYEQYF
>TRBV6-5|TRBD2|TRBJ2-1
CASSYRLAGGHYEQFF
>TRBV19|.|TRBJ2-7
CASSIDEQYF
>TRBV10-3|.|TRBJ2-3
CAISDLGGTDTQYF
>TRBV10-3|TRBD1|TRBJ2-1
CAISEGDRNNEQFF
>TRBV2|.|TRBJ1-2
CASSEVRFSQGYSNYGYTF
>TRBV27|TRBD2|TRBJ2-7
CASRPLGAGVGGYEQYF
>TRBV11-1|.|TRBJ1-6
CASSLASGADNSPLHF
>TRBV25-1|TRBD1|TRBJ1-2
CASSESGQAGSAF
>TRBV9|TRBD2|TRBJ2-3
CASSVELSGGASDTQYF
>TRBV6-5|.|TRBJ1-2
CASSYSTGYTF
>TRBV4-2|TRBD2|TRBJ2-1
CASSGRLAGDTYNEQFF
>TRBV2|.|TRBJ2-7
CASSGQRGSYEQYF
>TRBV19|TRBD1|TRBJ2-7
CASSLSGTGPYEQYF
>TRBV6-5|TRBD1|TRBJ1-2
CASRSRQGDGYTF
>TRBV5-4|TRBD2|TRBJ2-3
CASSSPTSGGTDTQYF
>TRBV7-9|TRBD1|TRBJ1-4
CASSLWTGRGLANEKLFF
>TRBV5-6|TRBD2|TRBJ2-3
CASSLRDYTDTQYF
>TRBV7-2|TRBD2|TRBJ2-7
CASSLALLGGREREQYF
>TRBV19|.|TRBJ2-2
CASSIGQGSYTGELFF
>TRBV5-1|.|TRBJ2-3
CASSQGRSTDTQYF
>TRBV28|TRBD1|TRBJ2-5
CASSLWTGGRETQYF
>TRBV15|.|TRBJ2-3
CATRGALAGANTQYF
>TRBV4-1|TRBD1|TRBJ1-2
CASSQVGQVHYGYTF
>TRBV12-5|TRBD1|TRBJ2-7
CASGFDSGTGIAYEQYF
>TRBV5-1|.|TRBJ2-5
CASSFTTETQYF
>TRBV6-5|.|TRBJ1-5
CASSIGPNQPQHF
>TRBV15|.|TRBJ2-7
CATSRQAGQITYEQYF
>TRBV9|.|TRBJ1-1
CASSVRDRTEAFF
>TRBV2|.|TRBJ2-7
CATHRSSLRYEQYF
>TRBV2|TRBD1|TRBJ2-7
CASNRDRTSYEQYF
>TRBV6-5|TRBD2|TRBJ2-7
CASSGTSGSSYEQYF
>TRBV5-1|TRBD2|TRBJ2-1
CASSRPFAGGLYNEQFF
>TRBV6-5|.|TRBJ1-2
CASTQGGHYTF
>TRBV21-1|.|TRBJ2-5
CASTIIPGQGRGSETQYF
>TRBV2|.|TRBJ2-2
CASSEAGWKGELFF
>TRBV7-3|TRBD2|TRBJ2-3
CASSLSGGVVQYF
>TRBV7-9|TRBD1|TRBJ1-3
CASSLRRQGNTIYF
>TRBV9|TRBD2|TRBJ2-1
CASSESGDNEQFF
>TRBV18|TRBD2|TRBJ2-7
CASSQQRDYEQYF
>TRBV11-2|.|TRBJ1-2
CASSSRGWYGYTF
>TRBV11-1|.|TRBJ2-6
CASSHGGSGANVLTF
>TRBV19|TRBD2|TRBJ2-3
CASSKRESSDTQYF
>TRBV6-1|.|TRBJ1-5
CASSEAETVNQPQHF
>TRBV5-1|.|TRBJ2-1
CASSLEVGSSYNEQFF
>TRBV6-1|TRBD1|TRBJ1-1
CASSAGGSAREAFF
>TRBV5-6|.|TRBJ2-7
CASTWGDNYEQYF
>TRBV7-2|.|TRBJ2-2
CASSLGTPDTGELFF
>TRBV5-5|TRBD2|TRBJ2-3
CASSIGTSGSTDTQYF
>TRBV19|TRBD1|TRBJ2-7
CASSLGQGSHEQYF
>TRBV5-1|TRBD1|TRBJ1-3
CASSFLETGGLGNTIYF
>TRBV14|.|TRBJ2-7
CASSQAREQYF
>TRBV11-2|.|TRBJ1-6
CASRGGTSTNSPLHF
>TRBV19|TRBD1|TRBJ1-1
CASTRGTGVANTEAFF
>TRBV28|.|TRBJ1-2
CASSSRNYGYTF
>TRBV9|TRBD2|TRBJ2-3
CASSVGIAGDGTDTQYF
>TRBV5-1|TRBD2|TRBJ2-1
CASSQTSGKVEQFF
>TRBV4-2|TRBD2|TRBJ2-3
CASSQSRGPAGRADTQYF
>TRBV5-8|.|TRBJ1-2
CASSWRNYGYTF